A single sample is the source of the 32 T cell receptor beta chains below, sequenced in a study of STAT5B mutations in CD4+ large granular lymphocyte leukemia. TCRdb keeps only in-frame clones here, not all; method: immunoSEQ multiplex PCR. The sample carries around 4,300 clones, around four fifths recorded once. The material sequenced was PBMCs. All receptors come from a man aged 55 to 69 with CD4+ T-cell large granular lymphocyte leukemia.

The chain combines TRBV27 with TRBJ2-3, with D uncertain. V lost 3 bases to trimming and J lost 0 bases, with 13 bases between them. Germline loops: CDR1 MNHEY, CDR2 SMNVEV (reference sequence). The CDR3 spans 16 residues. CDR3 in amino acids: CASSFLNPVSTDTQYF. CDR3 nucleotide sequence: TGTGCCAGCAGTTTTCTAAACCCAGTTAGCACAGATACGCAGTATTTT.

This chain uses TRBV4-3 with TRBJ1-1; D is undetermined. Germline assignment: CDR1 LGHNA and CDR2 YSLEER. Trimming removed 3 bases at V and 9 bases at J, with 17 bases between. The CDR3 loop spans 14 amino acids. The CDR3 DNA reads TGCGCCAGCAGCCATCCCACCACCGAGGGAAAAGCTTTCTTT. This codes for CASSHPTTEGKAFF.

J is TRBJ1-3 and V is TRBV7-2; D gene ambiguous. Trimming took 0 bases from V and 4 from J, leaving 7 bases between them. The length of the CDR3 is 14 residues. From germline, CDR1 is SGHTA and CDR2 FQGNSA. CDR3 sequence reads: CASSLASPGNTIYF. For the CDR3, the DNA is TGTGCCAGCAGCTTAGCATCGCCCGGAAACACCATATATTTT.

The table lists this clone with a few counts. The V gene is TRBV7-9, the J gene TRBJ1-5; 7 nucleotides agree with TRBD1. Germline V gene data show CDR1 as SEHNR and CDR2 as FQNEAQ (reference sequence). The CDR3 extends over 14 amino acids. V dropped 1 base and J dropped 6; count of bases not matched to a gene: 3. This chain's CDR3 is CASSLGQGGQPQHF. The CDR3 coding sequence is TGTGCCAGCAGCTTAGGACAGGGCGGTCAGCCCCAGCATTTT.

The chain uses TRBV5-6 and TRBJ1-6; no firm D call. Germline-derived CDR1 and CDR2 are SGHDT and YYEEEE. CDR3 length: 14 amino acids. Trimming pared 0 bases from V and 10 bases from J, leaving 11 bases between. CDR3 amino acids: CASSLEEYRSPLHF. The CDR3, as DNA: TGTGCCAGCAGCTTGGAGGAGTATCGCTCACCCCTCCACTTT.

The genes are TRBV5-1 and TRBJ1-2, with 7 bases lining up with TRBD1. After removal of 4 bases from V and 8 bases from J, the junction contained 11 bases not matched to a gene. CDR1 is SGHRS and CDR2 is YFSETQ in the germline V gene. The CDR3 covers 14 residues. The CDR3 DNA reads TGCGCCAGCAGCCAGCGGGACAGATCCATGGGCTACACCTTC. As protein: CASSQRDRSMGYTF.

This rearrangement joins TRBV9 to TRBJ1-2, with 8 bases matching TRBD1. V shed 3 bases and J 3 bases; nucleotides not matched to a gene: 13. This CDR3 is built from 17 residues. Germline V CDR1 and CDR2: SGDLS, YYNGEE. In nucleotides, the CDR3 is TGTGCCAGCAGCGGGTCGGACAGGGTACGATTCTACTATGGCTACACCTTC. Encoded protein: CASSGSDRVRFYYGYTF.

This rearrangement joins TRBV9 to TRBJ1-1; D is undetermined. Looked up from germline, CDR1 is SGDLS and CDR2 is YYNGEE. The CDR3 is 13 amino acids. V lost 4 bases and J 1 base, leaving 8 bases between the germline ends. The CDR3: CASSPRPNTEAFF. The CDR3, as DNA: TGTGCCAGCAGCCCGAGACCGAACACTGAAGCTTTCTTT.

This clone was seen only once. The chain carries TRBV4-3 and TRBJ2-1; no clear D. CDR1 and CDR2 from the germline V gene are LGHNA and YSLEER. CDR3 size: 12 residues. V was clipped by 1 base and J by 9 bases, with 7 bases between them. This CDR3 is CASSQGNGEQFF. The CDR3 DNA reads TGCGCCAGCAGCCAAGGAAACGGTGAGCAGTTCTTC.

The chain joins TRBV7-9 to TRBJ2-1, with D possibly TRBD2 on 5 matching bases. Germline CDR1 reads SEHNR; CDR2 reads FQNEAQ (reference sequence). Trimming cost V 5 bases and J 4 bases, with 21 bases left between them. The CDR3 runs to 17 residues. The CDR3: CASSQNVREAFYNEQFF. In DNA, the CDR3 is TGTGCCAGCAGCCAAAATGTCCGGGAAGCCTTTTACAATGAGCAGTTCTTC.

The genes are TRBV7-3 and TRBJ2-2; perhaps TRBD2 as D (5 bases). The CDR3 length is 14 residues. Trimming took 5 bases from V and 3 from J, leaving 10 bases between them. CDR1 and CDR2 (germline): SGHTA, FQGTGA. CDR3 DNA: TGTGCCAGCAGCCCTGGACTGTACACCGGGGAGCTGTTTTTT. Encoded protein: CASSPGLYTGELFF. Variable domain in full (rest from reference TRBV7-3 and TRBJ2-2): GAGVSQTPSNKVTEKGKYVELRCDPISGHTALYWYRQSLGQGPEFLIYFQGTGAADDSGLPNDRFFAVRPEGSVSTLKIQRTERGDSAVYLCASSPGLYTGELFFGEGSRLTVL.

J is TRBJ2-3 and V is TRBV9, with 13 bases aligning to TRBD2. This CDR3 comprises 15 residues. Germline CDR1 reads SGDLS; CDR2 reads YYNGEE. With 2 bases clipped from V and 6 bases from J, the junction kept 3 bases outside the gene matches. The CDR3 spells CASSVGGLAGDTQYF. The CDR3 DNA reads as TGTGCCAGCAGCGTGGGGGGACTAGCGGGGGATACGCAGTATTTT.

The chain employs TRBV2 and TRBJ2-3, with 7 bases lining up with TRBD1. The V gene's germline CDR1 is SNHLY and CDR2 FYNNEI. CDR3 size: 14 residues. Trimming at V came to 9 bases and at J to 0 bases, leaving 6 bases not matched to a gene. CDR3 DNA sequence: TGTGCCAGAGGGGACAGAGCTAGCACAGATACGCAGTATTTT. Residues: CARGDRASTDTQYF.

The V and J genes are TRBV15 and TRBJ2-1; D not resolved. The CDR3 has 14 amino acids. Trimming took off 0 bases at V and 10 bases at J, with 13 bases between the two ends. The germline V gene encodes CDR1 LNHNV and CDR2 YYDKDF (reference sequence). The CDR3 is CATSRDIGSSEQFF. Written as DNA, the CDR3 is TGTGCCACCAGCAGAGATATAGGCAGTTCGGAGCAGTTCTTC.

The table lists this clone with a few counts. Other nucleotide sequences in the sample specify the same CDR3. The chain recombines TRBV4-3 with TRBJ1-6; 8 bases line up with TRBD1. Germline trimming cut 4 bases from V and 7 bases from J; bases unmatched to any gene: 3. Germline V CDR1 and CDR2: LGHNA, YSLEER. This CDR3 has 14 amino acids. The CDR3 here is CASSPGQENSPLHF. The CDR3 bases are TGCGCCAGCAGCCCGGGACAGGAGAATTCACCCCTCCACTTT.

This clone appeared a single time. V usage is TRBV23-1 and J usage is TRBJ1-4; maybe TRBD1 (6 bases). TRBV23-1 is annotated as an ORF whose role is uncertain. This CDR3 is built from 14 residues. Deletions cut 2 bases from V and 12 bases from J, with 16 bases between. CDR3 in DNA: TGCGCCAGCAGTCAAACTTTCCAGGGGACTGAACTGTTTTTT. Its translation is CASSQTFQGTELFF.

V is TRBV18 and J is TRBJ1-1, with a possible D match to TRBD1 (6 bases). Germline V gives CDR1 KGHSH, CDR2 LQKENI. The germline V and J ends were trimmed by 2 bases and 7 bases, with 8 bases remaining between them. The CDR3 is made up of 12 amino acids. The CDR3 coding sequence is TGTGCCAGCTCACCAACAGGGTATGAAGCTTTCTTT. Residues: CASSPTGYEAFF. The whole variable domain, filled in from reference TRBV18 and TRBJ1-1, reads NAGVMQNPRHLVRRRGQEARLRCSPMKGHSHVYWYRQLPEEGLKFMVYLQKENIIDESGMPKERFSAEFPKEGPSILRIQQVVRGDSAAYFCASSPTGYEAFFGQGTRLTVV.

This sequence joins TRBV27 and TRBJ1-2, with TRBD1 matching over 9 bases. V dropped 6 bases and J dropped 5; count of bases not matched to a gene: 1. Looked up from germline, CDR1 is MNHEY and CDR2 is SMNVEV (reference sequence). The CDR3 length is 12 residues. The CDR3 loop reads CASRGTGYGYTF. CDR3 in DNA: TGTGCCAGCAGGGGGACAGGGTATGGCTACACCTTC.

The chain carries TRBV27 and TRBJ2-1, with D perhaps being TRBD1 or TRBD2 (5 bases each). The CDR3 has 14 amino acids. V lost 5 bases to trimming and J lost 4 bases, with 12 bases between them. Germline V gene data show CDR1 as MNHEY and CDR2 as SMNVEV (reference sequence). Written as DNA, the CDR3 is TGTGCCAGCAGTCCCGACGGGACGTACAATGAGCAGTTCTTC. Its translation: CASSPDGTYNEQFF.

The chain combines TRBV10-1 with TRBJ1-1, with D uncertain. Germline values: CDR1 WNHNN, CDR2 SYGVQD (reference sequence). This CDR3 has 16 residues. V shed 0 bases and J shed 4 bases, with 15 bases lying between them. CDR3 coding DNA: TGCGCCAGCAGTGAGTCGAGGCAGCCGGCGAGCACTGAAGCTTTCTTT. Translated, it gives CASSESRQPASTEAFF.

The rearrangement joins TRBV7-2 to TRBJ1-2; a weak D match, TRBD1 (5 bases). This CDR3 region has 15 residues. Trimming stripped 2 bases from V and 4 bases from J, with 14 bases between. CDR1 and CDR2 from the germline V gene are SGHTA and FQGNSA. The DNA of the CDR3 is TGTGCCAGCAGCTTACGGGGACTTGACCCCTATGGCTACACCTTC. This gives the protein CASSLRGLDPYGYTF. The full variable domain, with the rest looked up from reference TRBV7-2 and TRBJ1-2, is GAGVSQSPSNKVTEKGKDVELRCDPISGHTALYWYRQSLGQGLEFLIYFQGNSAPDKSGLPSDRFSAERTGGSVSTLTIQRTQQEDSAVYLCASSLRGLDPYGYTFGSGTRLTVV.

This chain connects TRBV7-9 to TRBJ2-1, with D unclear. Trimming removed 4 bases at V and 2 bases at J, with 3 bases between. The CDR3 extends over 12 amino acids. Germline CDR1 is SEHNR and CDR2 is FQNEAQ (reference sequence). CDR3 residues: CASSSTYNEQFF. The CDR3 DNA reads TGTGCCAGCAGCTCCACCTACAATGAGCAGTTCTTC.

The chain joins TRBV27 to TRBJ1-2, with a possible D match to TRBD1 (5 bases). This CDR3 has 13 residues. Looked up from germline, CDR1 is MNHEY and CDR2 is SMNVEV (reference sequence). Trimming took off 6 bases at V and 3 bases at J, with 11 bases between the two ends. The CDR3 DNA is TGTGCCAGCAGCCCGGGGGGGGACTATGGCTACACCTTC. Translated, it gives CASSPGGDYGYTF.

This chain joins TRBV27 and TRBJ1-1; D uncertain. This CDR3 contains 13 residues. The V end was cut by 5 bases, the J end by 6 bases, with 13 bases between. Per germline, CDR1 MNHEY and CDR2 SMNVEV (reference sequence). The CDR3 protein is CASSPVLASEAFF. CDR3 nucleotide sequence: TGTGCCAGCAGTCCGGTGTTGGCCTCTGAAGCTTTCTTT.

The chain has TRBV6-1 and TRBJ2-2, with a weak D call TRBD1 (6 bases). Trimming stripped 3 bases from V and 3 bases from J, with 14 bases between. CDR3 size: 16 residues. CDR1 and CDR2 from the germline V gene are MNHNS and SASEGT. CDR3 in amino acids: CASSEPNRVHTGELFF. CDR3 sequence (DNA): TGTGCCAGCAGTGAGCCTAACAGGGTTCACACCGGGGAGCTGTTTTTT.

CDR3 in amino acids: CASSLDYSGNGYTF. The CDR3 DNA reads TGTGCCAGCAGCTTAGATTATTCAGGGAATGGCTACACCTTC. This chain connects TRBV13 to TRBJ1-2, with a weak D call TRBD1 (5 bases). Germline V CDR1 and CDR2: PRHDT, FYEKMQ (reference sequence). This CDR3 is 14 amino acids long. V lost 1 base, J lost 6 bases, and 12 bases lay in between.

The V call is TRBV7-6, the J call TRBJ2-3, with TRBD2 identical over 7 bases. The CDR3 is made up of 14 amino acids. Germline V gene sequence: CDR1 SGHVS, CDR2 FNYEAQ. Losses at the gene ends were 5 bases for V and 6 bases for J; bases not matched to a gene: 8. The DNA of the CDR3 is TGTGCCAGCAGCCTCGGACTAGATGGCGATACGCAGTATTTT. Protein product: CASSLGLDGDTQYF.

The chain is built from TRBV9 and TRBJ2-3; D is undetermined. V lost 0 bases and J 2 bases, leaving 13 bases between the germline ends. CDR3 length equals 16 residues. Germline assignment: CDR1 SGDLS and CDR2 YYNGEE. CDR3 bases: TGTGCCAGCAGCGTAGCGGCGTCGCCCCCCACAGATACGCAGTATTTT. Translated: CASSVAASPPTDTQYF.

The rearrangement uses TRBV5-5 and TRBJ2-7; D call uncertain. CDR3 size: 16 residues. Germline V gene sequence: CDR1 SGHKS, CDR2 YYEKEE (reference sequence). V lost 4 bases, J lost 3 bases, and 20 bases lay in between. CDR3 nucleotide sequence: TGTGCCAGCAGCCCTCGAACCCTGGACGTTCTCTACGAGCAGTACTTC. Translated: CASSPRTLDVLYEQYF.

This clone was detected only once. This chain connects TRBV2 to TRBJ2-3; D call uncertain. Deletions cut 1 base from V and 10 bases from J, with 6 bases between. From germline, CDR1 is SNHLY and CDR2 FYNNEI. This CDR3 has 11 residues. CDR3 DNA: TGTGCCAGCAGTGAAGAGGTTGCGCAGTATTTT. This gives the protein CASSEEVAQYF.

V and J are TRBV27 and TRBJ1-6, with TRBD1 as a possible D gene (6 bases). The CDR3 is 14 residues long. Trimming stripped 4 bases from V and 8 bases from J, with 12 bases between. CDR1 and CDR2 (germline): MNHEY, SMNVEV (reference sequence). The CDR3 bases are TGTGCCAGCAGTTCGGAAGGGGGGTATTCACCCCTCCACTTT. It yields the protein CASSSEGGYSPLHF.

V and J are TRBV30 and TRBJ1-1; no clear D gene. The CDR3 is made up of 13 amino acids. Between the trimmed V and J ends, which lost 0 bases and 7 bases, there was a span of 12 bases. Germline CDR1 reads GTSNPN; CDR2 reads SVGIG (reference sequence). CDR3 bases: TGTGCCTGGAGTGTTTGGAAGTACTATGAAGCTTTCTTT. This translates into CAWSVWKYYEAFF.